Sequencing of this TCR beta chain was carried out in a study of radiotherapy plus CTLA-4 blockade in lung cancer. Study-wide points: Best predicting response, reportedly, were early blood T cell clone dynamics, with interferon-beta. Clones of tumor-derived TCRs expanded in blood after radiotherapy plus ipilimumab.

Ipilimumab CTLA-4 blockade and focal radiation were given to patients with chemo-refractory metastatic non-small-cell lung cancer. In the case of this clone: Its antigen remains unidentified.

Sequencing used immunoSEQ multiplex PCR; TCRdb keeps in-frame clones, though not all of them. Among approximately 81,000 clones listed, 78% were seen once. V lost 6 bases and J lost 0, with 15 bases in between. The length of the CDR3 is 15 residues. Germline loops: CDR1 MNHEY, CDR2 SVGAGI. The material sequenced was peripheral blood, taken from a patient treated with radiotherapy plus ipilimumab. The chain employs TRBV6-5 and TRBJ2-7; D is perhaps TRBD2 (5 bases). The receptor's source is a human donor with non-small cell lung cancer who had a partial response to radiotherapy plus ipilimumab. Some clones in this sample may be carry-over from other donors' samples. The CDR3: CASSAGLSSSYEQYF. The CDR3 DNA reads as TGTGCCAGCAGCGCCGGACTCTCGAGCTCCTACGAGCAGTACTTC.